These 14 T cell receptor beta chains originate from one sample sequenced in a study of T cell changes during pregnancy in multiple sclerosis (dated by TCRdb to the late 2010s). Receptor libraries were prepared by the immunoSEQ multiplex PCR assay. TCRdb took this table from immuneACCESS and kept in-frame rearrangements with V and J called. Such tables lack part of the clones; where checked against another copy, unresolved V genes explain under half of the gap, and the rest is unexplained. This sample gives roughly 24,000 clones in total; more than 85% of them show up just once. In total, the top ten clones hold about 7.7% of the sample. The material was CD8+ T cells from peripheral blood mononuclear cells, obtained after pregnancy. The receptors were sampled from a female donor with multiple sclerosis, enrolled in a pregnancy study.

This clone was observed once. This chain connects TRBV19 to TRBJ2-1; D not resolved. The CDR3 length is 14 residues. The germline gives CDR1 LNHDA, CDR2 SQIVND (reference sequence). Trimming stripped 2 bases from V and 5 bases from J, with 10 bases between. CDR3 DNA sequence: TGTGCCAGTAGTATATACTCACGGGACAATGAGCAGTTCTTC. This encodes CASSIYSRDNEQFF.

This clone was detected once. The chain uses TRBV4-1 and TRBJ1-4; the D gene is possibly TRBD1 (5 bases). Germline V gene data show CDR1 as MGHRA and CDR2 as YSYEKL. Trimming took off 0 bases at V and 0 bases at J, with 14 bases between the two ends. This CDR3 spans 18 amino acids. CDR3 amino acids: CASSQDIGQGTTNEKLFF. CDR3 nucleotide sequence: TGCGCCAGCAGCCAAGATATCGGGCAGGGAACAACTAATGAAAAACTGTTTTTT.

The V call is TRBV28, the J call TRBJ1-1; the D gene is possibly TRBD1 (5 bases). Per the germline V gene, CDR1 is MDHEN and CDR2 is SYDVKM. Trimming removed 5 bases at V and 4 bases at J, with 20 bases between. The CDR3 has 16 residues. CDR3 bases: TGTGCCAGCAGTCCCCCGGGGCGGAGGGCCTTCACTGAAGCTTTCTTT. Amino acids: CASSPPGRRAFTEAFF.

V usage is TRBV6-4 and J usage is TRBJ1-2; the D gene is possibly TRBD1 (6 bases). CDR1 MRHNA and CDR2 SNTAGT come from the germline V gene. Deletions cut 3 bases from V and 5 bases from J, with 13 bases between. The CDR3 has 14 residues. CDR3 sequence reads: CASSEGAPTYGYTF. The CDR3 region has the DNA TGTGCCAGCAGTGAGGGGGCGCCGACGTATGGCTACACCTTC.

By its share, this clone is medium-sized. The rearrangement links TRBV9 to TRBJ2-3; 8 bases match TRBD2. This CDR3 comprises 15 residues. V lost 4 bases to trimming and J lost 3 bases; unmatched junction nucleotides: 7. The germline V gene encodes CDR1 SGDLS and CDR2 YYNGEE. The DNA for the CDR3 is TGTGCCAGCAGCCCCGGGGCTAGCGGGACAGATACGCAGTATTTT. It specifies CASSPGASGTDTQYF.

The chain recombines TRBV7-9 with TRBJ2-1; D gene unclear. This CDR3 spans 16 amino acids. With 5 bases removed from V and 4 bases from J, the gap between germline ends came to 18 bases. The germline V gene has CDR1 SEHNR and CDR2 FQNEAQ (reference sequence). CDR3 residues: CASSTTLKIGYNEQFF. For the CDR3, the DNA is TGTGCCAGCAGCACTACCTTAAAGATCGGATACAATGAGCAGTTCTTC.

This chain connects TRBV6-6 to TRBJ1-2, with D unclear. Germline CDR1 MNHNY, CDR2 SVGAGI (reference sequence). The CDR3 contains 14 residues. V lost 6 bases, J lost 4 bases, and 15 bases lay in between. The CDR3 reads CASSYRTGGYGYTF. DNA of the CDR3: TGTGCCAGCAGCTATCGTACGGGAGGCTATGGCTACACCTTC.

This chain connects TRBV5-1 to TRBJ2-2; TRBD1 agrees at 10 bases. The CDR3 has 17 amino acids. Germline CDR1 and CDR2: SGHRS and YFSETQ. J was trimmed by 3 bases and V by 4 bases; bases with no gene match: 9. CDR3 region: CASSPRDRGYHTGELFF. CDR3 in DNA: TGCGCCAGCAGCCCCCGGGACAGGGGCTATCACACCGGGGAGCTGTTTTTT.

The J gene is TRBJ1-5, the V gene TRBV6-6; 9 bases map to TRBD1. The CDR3 runs 15 residues. The junction had 6 bases not matched to a gene; V was cut back by 5 bases and J by 4 bases. Germline-derived CDR1 and CDR2 are MNHNY and SVGAGI (reference sequence). CDR3 loop: CASSPRDRENQPQHF. The CDR3 DNA reads TGTGCCAGCAGTCCCCGGGACAGGGAGAATCAGCCCCAGCATTTT.

The rearrangement uses TRBV19 and TRBJ1-1, with D unclear. Trimming cost V 3 bases and J 2 bases, with 13 bases left between them. Per the germline V gene, CDR1 is LNHDA and CDR2 is SQIVND (reference sequence). This CDR3 spans 15 amino acids. CDR3 region: CASSMPQTGNTEAFF. CDR3 DNA sequence: TGTGCCAGTAGTATGCCGCAGACGGGAAACACTGAAGCTTTCTTT.

V and J are TRBV28 and TRBJ1-2; D perhaps matches TRBD1 (5 bases). Per the germline V gene, CDR1 is MDHEN and CDR2 is SYDVKM. The CDR3 contains 18 residues. Trimming took 1 base from V and 5 from J, leaving 23 bases between them. Here the CDR3 DNA reads TGTGCCAGCAGTTTATTACACTCCCGAGTCCTAGGGGATTATGGCTACACCTTC. It encodes CASSLLHSRVLGDYGYTF.

The gene calls are TRBV6-5 and TRBJ1-4, with D possibly TRBD1 on 5 matching bases. The CDR3 has 15 amino acids. Trimming shortened V by 0 bases and J by 8 bases, and 13 bases separated the two germline ends. CDR1 is MNHEY, CDR2 SVGAGI, per germline. The CDR3 sequence: CASSYSTGGREKLFF. In DNA form, the CDR3 reads TGTGCCAGCAGTTACTCCACGGGGGGTAGGGAAAAACTGTTTTTT.

The V gene is TRBV25-1, the J gene TRBJ1-4; tentatively, D is TRBD1 (6 bases). Per the germline V gene, CDR1 is MGHDK and CDR2 is SYGVNS. Trimming shortened V by 3 bases and J by 4 bases, and 12 bases separated the two germline ends. This CDR3 is built from 15 residues. The CDR3 DNA follows: TGTGCCAGCAGTGATCAGGGGACAAGTAATGAAAAACTGTTTTTT. Its protein product is CASSDQGTSNEKLFF.

V and J are TRBV5-4 and TRBJ2-1; a possible D gene is TRBD1 (5 bases). The CDR3 is made up of 15 amino acids. CDR1 is SGHNT and CDR2 is YYREEE in the germline V gene (reference sequence). The V end was cut by 2 bases, the J end by 1 base, with 10 bases between. CDR3 DNA sequence: TGTGCCAGCAGCTTAGAAGGGGTTTCCTACAATGAGCAGTTCTTC. This sequence encodes CASSLEGVSYNEQFF.